This T cell receptor (beta chain) was captured by sequencing in a study of blood T cell repertoires in COVID-19. Background on the study: Samples of COVID-19 (acute and convalescent) were obtained from the United States, Italy and Spain. T cells, B-cell-depleted T cells, or PBMCs supplied cDNA or gDNA.

Sequenced by immunoSEQ multiplex PCR; TCRdb stores in-frame clones only, minus some. Of around 64,000 clones listed, approximately 90% were seen once; the top ten hold more than 2.5%. V dropped 8 bases and J dropped 5 bases, with 18 bases sitting between them. In germline, CDR1 is MGHDK, CDR2 SYGVNS. CDR3 length: 14 amino acids. The chain combines TRBV25-1 with TRBJ1-1, with D possibly TRBD1 on 6 matching bases. Sequenced material: peripheral blood. The TCR comes from a man between 50 and 59 years old with active COVID-19. The CDR3, as DNA: TGTGCCAGCCAACCGCCGGGGGGCGGAACTGAAGCTTTCTTT. Its translation is CASQPPGGGTEAFF.